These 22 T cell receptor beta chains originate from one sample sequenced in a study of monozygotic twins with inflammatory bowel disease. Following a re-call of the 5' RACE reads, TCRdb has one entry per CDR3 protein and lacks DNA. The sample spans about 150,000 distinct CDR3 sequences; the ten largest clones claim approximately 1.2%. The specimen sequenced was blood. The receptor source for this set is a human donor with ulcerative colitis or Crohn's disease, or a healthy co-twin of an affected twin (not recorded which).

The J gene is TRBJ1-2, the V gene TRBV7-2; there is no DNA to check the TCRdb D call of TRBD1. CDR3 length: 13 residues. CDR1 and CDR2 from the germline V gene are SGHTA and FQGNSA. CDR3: CASSPRVGFGYTF. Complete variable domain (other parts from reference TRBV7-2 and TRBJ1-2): GAGVSQSPSNKVTEKGKDVELRCDPISGHTALYWYRQSLGQGLEFLIYFQGNSAPDKSGLPSDRFSAERTGGSVSTLTIQRTQQEDSAVYLCASSPRVGFGYTFGSGTRLTVV.

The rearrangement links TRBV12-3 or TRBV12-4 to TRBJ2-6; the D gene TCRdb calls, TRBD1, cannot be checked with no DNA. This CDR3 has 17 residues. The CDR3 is CASSPGQGSTGANVLTF.

Here the CDR3 reads CASSTEGYGYTF. The chain employs TRBV5-1 and TRBJ1-2. CDR3 length equals 12 residues. CDR1 and CDR2 (germline): SGHRS, YFSETQ.

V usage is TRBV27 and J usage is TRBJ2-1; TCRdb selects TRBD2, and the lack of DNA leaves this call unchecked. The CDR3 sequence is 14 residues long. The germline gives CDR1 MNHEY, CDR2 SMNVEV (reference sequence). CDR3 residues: CASTVLAGYNEQFF.

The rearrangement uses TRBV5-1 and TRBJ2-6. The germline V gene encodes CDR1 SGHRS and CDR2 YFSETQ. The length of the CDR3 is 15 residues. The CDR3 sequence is CASSHTSSGANVLTF.

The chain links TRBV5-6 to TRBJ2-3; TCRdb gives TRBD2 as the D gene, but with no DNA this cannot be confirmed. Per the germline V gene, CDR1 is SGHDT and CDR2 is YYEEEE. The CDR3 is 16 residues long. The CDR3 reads CASSFRGGMGTDTQYF.

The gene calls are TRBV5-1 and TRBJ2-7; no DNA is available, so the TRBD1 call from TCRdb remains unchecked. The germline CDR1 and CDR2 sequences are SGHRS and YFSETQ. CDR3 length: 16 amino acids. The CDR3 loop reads CASSLGPSGAAYEQYF.

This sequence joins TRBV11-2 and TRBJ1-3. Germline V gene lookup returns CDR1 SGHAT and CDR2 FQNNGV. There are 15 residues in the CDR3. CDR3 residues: CASSFLVGLGNTIYF.

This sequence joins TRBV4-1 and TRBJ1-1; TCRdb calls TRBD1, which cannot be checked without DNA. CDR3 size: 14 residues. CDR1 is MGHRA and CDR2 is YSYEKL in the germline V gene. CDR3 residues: CASSSGQAYTEAFF.

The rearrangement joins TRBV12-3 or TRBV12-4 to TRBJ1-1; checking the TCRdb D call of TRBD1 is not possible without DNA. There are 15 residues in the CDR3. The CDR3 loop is CASSLAQGIRTEAFF.

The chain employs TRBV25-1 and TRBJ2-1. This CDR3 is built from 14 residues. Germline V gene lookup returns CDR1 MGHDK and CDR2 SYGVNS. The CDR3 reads CASSGPTVYNEQFF.

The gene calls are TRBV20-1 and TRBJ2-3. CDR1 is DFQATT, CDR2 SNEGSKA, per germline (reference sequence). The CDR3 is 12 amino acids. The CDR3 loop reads CSARAALDTQYF.

This chain's CDR3 is CASGVHFPGLLNTEAFF. This chain uses TRBV12-5 with TRBJ1-1. Germline CDR1 LGHNT, CDR2 FRNRAP. This CDR3 has 17 residues.

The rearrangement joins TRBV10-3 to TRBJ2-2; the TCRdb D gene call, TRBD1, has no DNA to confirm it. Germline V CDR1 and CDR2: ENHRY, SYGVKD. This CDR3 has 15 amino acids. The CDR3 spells CAIKEGGVDTGELFF.

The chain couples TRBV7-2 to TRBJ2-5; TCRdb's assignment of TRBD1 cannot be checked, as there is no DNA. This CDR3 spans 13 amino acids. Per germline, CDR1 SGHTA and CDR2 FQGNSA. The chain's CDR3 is CATSRGRQETQYF.

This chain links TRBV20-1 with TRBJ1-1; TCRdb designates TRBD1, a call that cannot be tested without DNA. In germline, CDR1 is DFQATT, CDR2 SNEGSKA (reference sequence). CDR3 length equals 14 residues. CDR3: CSASPVRGNTEAFF.

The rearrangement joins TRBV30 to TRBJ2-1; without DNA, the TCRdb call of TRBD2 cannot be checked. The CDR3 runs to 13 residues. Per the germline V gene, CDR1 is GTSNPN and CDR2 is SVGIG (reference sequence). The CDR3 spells CAWSTSLRLGQFF.

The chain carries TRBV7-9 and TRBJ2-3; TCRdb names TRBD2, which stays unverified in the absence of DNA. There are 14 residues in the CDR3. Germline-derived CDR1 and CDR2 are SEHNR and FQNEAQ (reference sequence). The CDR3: CASNGLAGADTQYF.

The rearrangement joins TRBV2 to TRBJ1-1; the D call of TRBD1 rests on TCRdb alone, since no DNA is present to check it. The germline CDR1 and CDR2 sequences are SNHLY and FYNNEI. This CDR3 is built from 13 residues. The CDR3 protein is CASIDRGGTEAFF. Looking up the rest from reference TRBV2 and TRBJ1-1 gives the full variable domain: EPEVTQTPSHQVTQMGQEVILRCVPISNHLYFYWYRQILGQKVEFLVSFYNNEISEKSEIFDDQFSVERPDGSNFTLKIRSTKLEDSAMYFCASIDRGGTEAFFGQGTRLTVV.

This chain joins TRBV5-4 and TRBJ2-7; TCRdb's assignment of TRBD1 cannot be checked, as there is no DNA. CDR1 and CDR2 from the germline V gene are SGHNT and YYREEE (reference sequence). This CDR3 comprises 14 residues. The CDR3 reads CASSRPGATYEQYF.

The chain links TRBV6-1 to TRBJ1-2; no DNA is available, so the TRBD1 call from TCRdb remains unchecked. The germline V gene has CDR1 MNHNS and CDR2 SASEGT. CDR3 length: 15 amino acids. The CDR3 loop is CASSAIQGLTKGYTF.

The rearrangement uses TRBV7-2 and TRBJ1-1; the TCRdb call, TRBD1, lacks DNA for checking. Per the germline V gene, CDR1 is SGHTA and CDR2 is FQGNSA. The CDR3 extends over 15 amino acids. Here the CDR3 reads CASSPRGGWNTEAFF. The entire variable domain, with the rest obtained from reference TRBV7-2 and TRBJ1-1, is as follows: GAGVSQSPSNKVTEKGKDVELRCDPISGHTALYWYRQSLGQGLEFLIYFQGNSAPDKSGLPSDRFSAERTGGSVSTLTIQRTQQEDSAVYLCASSPRGGWNTEAFFGQGTRLTVV.